This entry lists 7 T cell receptor beta chains sequenced from one sample in a study of OX40 agonist ivuxolimab in advanced cancers. Produced via immunoSEQ multiplex PCR; TCRdb's table is partial and in-frame only. The table records some 140,000 clones, approximately 94% of them present only once. Sequenced material: CD4+ or CD8+ T cells sorted from blood, taken in a trial of the OX40 agonist ivuxolimab. These receptors originate from an adult with an advanced solid tumor such as melanoma, head and neck, liver or kidney cancer.

The V gene is TRBV6-1, the J gene TRBJ1-1; tentative D call: TRBD1 (5 bases). V gave up 5 bases and J gave up 10 bases, with 11 bases separating them. From germline, CDR1 is MNHNS and CDR2 SASEGT. This CDR3 spans 11 amino acids. The CDR3 DNA is TGTGCCAGCAGTTGGGCAGGGTTAGCTTTCTTT. Translation: CASSWAGLAFF.

The genes are TRBV5-1 and TRBJ1-4, with D hard to call. V shed 4 bases and J shed 7 bases, with 11 bases lying between them. Germline CDR1 SGHRS, CDR2 YFSETQ. This CDR3 is built from 13 residues. The CDR3 region has the DNA TGCGCCAGCAGCATAAGCCCTGGTGAAAAACTGTTTTTT. This codes for CASSISPGEKLFF.

The V call is TRBV4-2, the J call TRBJ2-6, with D perhaps matching TRBD1 (6 bases). CDR1 is LGHNA and CDR2 is YNFKEQ in the germline V gene. The CDR3 loop spans 16 amino acids. V lost 2 bases, J lost 1 base, and 9 bases lay in between. The CDR3 DNA reads TGTGCCAGCAGCCAAACCACAGGGTCTGGGGCCAACGTCCTGACTTTC. Protein sequence: CASSQTTGSGANVLTF.

This chain connects TRBV18 to TRBJ1-5; D remains unclear. V was trimmed by 2 bases and J by 0 bases, leaving 5 bases between them. CDR3 size: 14 residues. CDR1 is KGHSH and CDR2 is LQKENI in the germline V gene. In DNA form, the CDR3 reads TGTGCCAGCTCACCAGTCGGTAGCAATCAGCCCCAGCATTTT. Translated: CASSPVGSNQPQHF.

The V call is TRBV11-2, the J call TRBJ1-5, with 10 bases matching TRBD1. This CDR3 has 15 amino acids. CDR1 is SGHAT, CDR2 FQNNGV, per germline. J was trimmed by 5 bases and V by 5 bases; bases with no gene match: 6. In DNA form, the CDR3 reads TGTGCCAGCAGCCCCGGGACAGGGGTGGATCAGCCCCAGCATTTT. It yields the protein CASSPGTGVDQPQHF.

V is TRBV5-1 and J is TRBJ2-5; D perhaps matches TRBD1 (5 bases). With 4 bases removed from V and 9 bases from J, the gap between germline ends came to 13 bases. CDR3 length: 12 amino acids. From germline, CDR1 is SGHRS and CDR2 YFSETQ. DNA of the CDR3: TGCGCCAGCAGCGTAGACAGAGATGCCCAGTACTTC. Protein sequence: CASSVDRDAQYF.

The chain joins TRBV5-6 to TRBJ2-3; D is possibly TRBD1 or TRBD2 (6 bases each). This CDR3 is 15 amino acids long. Germline assignment: CDR1 SGHDT and CDR2 YYEEEE. The germline V and J ends were trimmed by 4 bases and 2 bases, with 14 bases remaining between them. The CDR3 sequence: CASSLERGVTDTQYF. The CDR3 nucleotides read TGTGCCAGCAGCCTTGAAAGGGGGGTCACAGATACGCAGTATTTT.